These T cell receptor beta chains were read from a single sample in a study of breast tumors, draining lymph nodes, adjacent tissues. MiXCR was run by TCRdb on the multiplex PCR reads, yielding one entry per CDR3 protein. The table includes around 120,000 distinct CDR3 sequences, just under 20% detected once. Sequenced material: axillary lymph node tissue. These receptors originate from a female donor with breast cancer. Some clones in this sample may be carry-over from other donors' samples. CDR3s include the opening cysteine and the closing phenylalanine or tryptophan. D genes are given only for firm matches. Clone size is shown for a subset of rows, as once, few, many or a class of expanded clone.

clone_size	v_call	j_call	d_call	cdr3_aa	cdr3_nt
many	TRBV11-3	TRBJ2-2	NA	CASSRQATGELFF	TGTGCCAGCAGCCGACAGGCGACCGGGGAGCTGTTTTTT
NA	TRBV6-5	TRBJ2-3	TRBD2	CASRSLAVKTDTQYF	TGTGCCAGCAGATCGCTAGCGGTGAAAACAGATACGCAGTATTTT
many	TRBV9	TRBJ2-6	NA	CASSADSSGANVLTF	TGTGCCAGCAGCGCAGACAGCTCTGGGGCCAACGTCCTGACTTTC
many	TRBV20-1	TRBJ1-5	NA	CSARQVSSNQPQHF	TGCAGTGCTAGACAGGTATCAAGCAATCAGCCCCAGCATTTT
many	TRBV10-3	TRBJ2-3	NA	CAILASLSTDTQYF	TGTGCCATCTTGGCCAGCCTTAGCACAGATACGCAGTATTTT
many	TRBV19	TRBJ1-5	TRBD1	CASSVGQRNQPQHF	TGTGCCAGTAGTGTGGGACAGCGCAATCAGCCCCAGCATTTT
many	TRBV5-1	TRBJ2-1	TRBD2	CASSLDLAGGRFEQFF	TGCGCCAGCAGCTTAGACCTAGCGGGAGGGCGGTTTGAGCAGTTCTTC
many	TRBV29-1	TRBJ2-1	NA	CSTSGPSYNEQFF	TGCAGCACGTCGGGTCCGTCCTACAATGAGCAGTTCTTC
few	TRBV5-4	TRBJ2-5	NA	CASSLIGLSEETQYF	TGTGCCAGCAGCCTCATCGGACTTTCCGAAGAGACCCAGTACTTC
many	TRBV18	TRBJ2-5	NA	CASSDSLGETQYF	TGTGCCAGCTCGGACAGTTTGGGAGAGACCCAGTACTTC
many	TRBV20-1	TRBJ1-2	NA	CSARGGGQRTNYGYTF	TGCAGTGCTAGAGGGGGGGGACAACGAACTAACTATGGCTACACCTTC
many	TRBV20-1	TRBJ2-2	NA	CSALQTLGAGELFF	TGCAGTGCTTTGCAAACCCTAGGGGCTGGGGAGCTGTTTTTT
many	TRBV6-1	TRBJ1-2	TRBD1	CASSFDRAYGYTF	TGTGCCAGCAGTTTTGACAGGGCCTATGGCTACACCTTC
NA	TRBV5-1	TRBJ2-2	TRBD1	CASSFGSTGDPGELFF	TGCGCCAGCAGCTTTGGATCGACAGGGGATCCCGGGGAGCTGTTTTTT
many	TRBV2	TRBJ1-6	NA	CASSESTHSPLHF	TGTGCCAGCAGTGAAAGTACCCATTCACCCCTCCACTTT